This is a list of T cell receptor beta chains from one sample in a study of CD8+ T cells in alopecia areata. Clones were sequenced by immunoSEQ multiplex PCR, and TCRdb holds only the in-frame ones, with some missing. The profile shows 95,000 to 100,000 clones, 60% of them singletons. Sequenced material: CD8+ T cells sorted from blood, taken at approximately week 60, from a patient treated with tofacitinib. Receptors were obtained from a human donor with alopecia areata. Each CDR3 is given with its conserved first and last residue. D genes are given only for firm matches. The size of a clone is reported for some rows only, either as once, few or many, or as a class for expanded clones.

J gene: TRBJ1-5
D gene: NA
clone size: NA
V gene: TRBV27
CDR3 protein: CASSFSSEQNQPQHF
CDR3 DNA: TGTGCCAGCAGTTTTTCAAGTGAGCAAAATCAGCCCCAGCATTTT

J gene: TRBJ2-3
D gene: NA
clone size: few
V gene: TRBV5-6
CDR3 protein: CASMTGAGTQYF
CDR3 DNA: TGTGCCAGCATGACGGGGGCGGGTACGCAGTATTTT

J gene: TRBJ1-2
D gene: NA
clone size: NA
V gene: TRBV30
CDR3 protein: CAWNQAGVYGYTF
CDR3 DNA: TGTGCCTGGAACCAAGCCGGTGTCTATGGCTACACCTTC

J gene: TRBJ1-1
D gene: NA
clone size: NA
V gene: TRBV30
CDR3 protein: CAWSPAAEAFF
CDR3 DNA: TGTGCCTGGAGTCCCGCAGCTGAAGCTTTCTTT

J gene: TRBJ2-7
D gene: NA
clone size: once
V gene: TRBV30
CDR3 protein: CAWKPGLWDEQYF
CDR3 DNA: TGTGCCTGGAAGCCGGGTTTATGGGACGAGCAGTACTTC

J gene: TRBJ2-3
D gene: NA
clone size: many
V gene: TRBV10-3
CDR3 protein: CAISDPDTQYF
CDR3 DNA: TGTGCCATCAGCGATCCAGATACGCAGTATTTT

J gene: TRBJ2-5
D gene: TRBD2
clone size: NA
V gene: TRBV19
CDR3 protein: CATSGLAGGQETQYF
CDR3 DNA: TGTGCCACCTCGGGACTAGCGGGGGGACAAGAGACCCAGTACTTC

J gene: TRBJ2-7
D gene: NA
clone size: NA
V gene: TRBV7-8
CDR3 protein: CASSLGGADSYEQYF
CDR3 DNA: TGTGCCAGCAGCTTAGGGGGTGCGGACTCCTACGAGCAGTACTTC

J gene: TRBJ2-3
D gene: NA
clone size: few
V gene: TRBV15
CDR3 protein: CATSREAGQITDTQYF
CDR3 DNA: TGTGCCACCAGCAGAGAGGCGGGACAGATCACAGATACGCAGTATTTT

J gene: TRBJ2-1
D gene: NA
clone size: NA
V gene: TRBV7-8
CDR3 protein: CASSAEGSSYNEQFF
CDR3 DNA: TGTGCCAGCAGCGCCGAAGGTAGCTCCTACAATGAGCAGTTCTTC

J gene: TRBJ2-3
D gene: NA
clone size: NA
V gene: TRBV4-1
CDR3 protein: CASSQVGGSTDTQYF
CDR3 DNA: TGCGCCAGCAGCCAAGTGGGGGGTAGCACAGATACGCAGTATTTT

J gene: TRBJ2-7
D gene: NA
clone size: few
V gene: TRBV20-1
CDR3 protein: CSARSGWQYF
CDR3 DNA: TGCAGTGCTAGATCAGGGTGGCAGTACTTC

J gene: TRBJ2-1
D gene: NA
clone size: NA
V gene: TRBV7-9
CDR3 protein: CASTTSGNEQFF
CDR3 DNA: TGTGCCAGCACCACTTCGGGGAATGAGCAGTTCTTC

J gene: TRBJ1-1
D gene: TRBD1
clone size: NA
V gene: TRBV2
CDR3 protein: CASSDRGPTEAFF
CDR3 DNA: TGTGCCAGCAGTGACAGGGGGCCTACTGAAGCTTTCTTT

J gene: TRBJ1-1
D gene: TRBD1
clone size: NA
V gene: TRBV7-9
CDR3 protein: CASSRTGDYGEAFF
CDR3 DNA: TGTGCCAGCAGCAGAACAGGGGACTACGGTGAAGCTTTCTTT

J gene: TRBJ1-2
D gene: NA
clone size: NA
V gene: TRBV11-2
CDR3 protein: CASSLEFGITEGYGYTF
CDR3 DNA: TGTGCCAGCAGCTTAGAGTTTGGAATCACGGAGGGCTATGGCTACACCTTC

J gene: TRBJ2-3
D gene: TRBD2
clone size: NA
V gene: TRBV10-3
CDR3 protein: CAISGKTSGGATTSTDTQYF
CDR3 DNA: TGTGCCATCAGTGGGAAGACTAGCGGGGGAGCCACGACTAGCACAGATACGCAGTATTTT

J gene: TRBJ1-2
D gene: NA
clone size: NA
V gene: TRBV27
CDR3 protein: CASSSLWNRSNYGYTF
CDR3 DNA: TGTGCCAGCAGTTCCCTTTGGAACAGGTCTAACTATGGCTACACCTTC

J gene: TRBJ2-5
D gene: NA
clone size: NA
V gene: TRBV11-3
CDR3 protein: CASSLDRQIQETQYF
CDR3 DNA: TGTGCCAGCAGCTTAGATCGCCAGATCCAAGAGACCCAGTACTTC

J gene: TRBJ1-1
D gene: TRBD1
clone size: NA
V gene: TRBV6-5
CDR3 protein: CASSWGQGFTEAFF
CDR3 DNA: TGTGCCAGCAGTTGGGGACAGGGCTTCACTGAAGCTTTCTTT

J gene: TRBJ1-3
D gene: NA
clone size: NA
V gene: TRBV13
CDR3 protein: CASSLAGAGNTIYF
CDR3 DNA: TGTGCCAGCAGCTTGGCAGGGGCTGGAAACACCATATATTTT

J gene: TRBJ2-3
D gene: NA
clone size: NA
V gene: TRBV2
CDR3 protein: CASRQGLSTDTQYF
CDR3 DNA: TGTGCCAGCAGACAGGGCCTTAGCACAGATACGCAGTATTTT

J gene: TRBJ2-7
D gene: TRBD1
clone size: NA
V gene: TRBV5-1
CDR3 protein: CASSPTGSYEQYF
CDR3 DNA: TGCGCCAGCAGTCCGACAGGGTCCTACGAGCAGTACTTC

J gene: TRBJ1-2
D gene: NA
clone size: NA
V gene: TRBV20-1
CDR3 protein: CSAPYGYTF
CDR3 DNA: TGCAGTGCCCCGTATGGCTACACCTTC

J gene: TRBJ1-1
D gene: NA
clone size: few
V gene: TRBV7-4
CDR3 protein: CASSLGPAEAFF
CDR3 DNA: TGTGCCAGCAGCTTAGGCCCGGCTGAAGCTTTCTTT

J gene: TRBJ2-7
D gene: NA
clone size: NA
V gene: TRBV29-1
CDR3 protein: CSVDGGDSYEQYF
CDR3 DNA: TGCAGCGTTGATGGCGGAGACTCCTACGAGCAGTACTTC

J gene: TRBJ2-3
D gene: TRBD1
clone size: NA
V gene: TRBV10-3
CDR3 protein: CAISSLGQSTDTQYF
CDR3 DNA: TGTGCCATCAGCTCCCTGGGACAGAGCACAGATACGCAGTATTTT

J gene: TRBJ1-2
D gene: TRBD1
clone size: NA
V gene: TRBV27
CDR3 protein: CASSFWDRGNGYTF
CDR3 DNA: TGTGCCAGCAGTTTTTGGGACAGGGGTAACGGCTACACCTTC

J gene: TRBJ2-3
D gene: NA
clone size: medium-sized
V gene: TRBV14
CDR3 protein: CASSQGRHTDTQYF
CDR3 DNA: TGTGCCAGCAGCCAGGGGAGACACACAGATACGCAGTATTTT

J gene: TRBJ2-1
D gene: NA
clone size: NA
V gene: TRBV7-2
CDR3 protein: CASSLLAREQFF
CDR3 DNA: TGTGCCAGCAGCTTACTTGCACGTGAGCAGTTCTTC

J gene: TRBJ1-5
D gene: NA
clone size: NA
V gene: TRBV4-1
CDR3 protein: CASSHRPGHPNQPQHF
CDR3 DNA: TGCGCCAGCAGCCATCGTCCGGGACACCCGAATCAGCCCCAGCATTTT

J gene: TRBJ1-1
D gene: NA
clone size: NA
V gene: TRBV10-3
CDR3 protein: CATGESSGIYTEAFF
CDR3 DNA: TGTGCCACCGGAGAGAGTTCGGGGATTTACACTGAAGCTTTCTTT

J gene: TRBJ1-2
D gene: NA
clone size: NA
V gene: TRBV30
CDR3 protein: CAWSPRQEGIYGYTF
CDR3 DNA: TGTGCCTGGAGTCCACGTCAGGAGGGCATCTATGGCTACACCTTC

J gene: TRBJ2-7
D gene: NA
clone size: NA
V gene: TRBV30
CDR3 protein: CAWSQLEGAGFYEQYF
CDR3 DNA: TGTGCCTGGAGTCAACTCGAAGGGGCAGGGTTCTACGAGCAGTACTTC

J gene: TRBJ2-3
D gene: TRBD2
clone size: NA
V gene: TRBV5-1
CDR3 protein: CASSTVAGTTDTQYF
CDR3 DNA: TGCGCCAGCAGCACCGTAGCGGGGACCACAGATACGCAGTATTTT

J gene: TRBJ2-7
D gene: NA
clone size: NA
V gene: TRBV9
CDR3 protein: CASSVASQSYEQYF
CDR3 DNA: TGTGCCAGCAGCGTAGCTTCGCAATCCTACGAGCAGTACTTC

J gene: TRBJ2-1
D gene: NA
clone size: NA
V gene: TRBV30
CDR3 protein: CAWSEGLLGFF
CDR3 DNA: TGTGCCTGGAGTGAAGGTCTCCTCGGGTTCTTC

J gene: TRBJ2-6
D gene: NA
clone size: NA
V gene: TRBV2
CDR3 protein: CASEDWNLSGANVLTF
CDR3 DNA: TGTGCCAGCGAAGATTGGAACCTCTCTGGGGCCAACGTCCTGACTTTC

J gene: TRBJ2-7
D gene: NA
clone size: NA
V gene: TRBV7-9
CDR3 protein: CASEKGSSYEQYF
CDR3 DNA: TGTGCCAGCGAGAAAGGTAGCTCGTACGAGCAGTACTTC

J gene: TRBJ2-3
D gene: TRBD1
clone size: NA
V gene: TRBV10-3
CDR3 protein: CAITDPGQTSDTQYF
CDR3 DNA: TGTGCCATCACCGACCCGGGACAGACCTCAGATACGCAGTATTTT

J gene: TRBJ1-2
D gene: NA
clone size: once
V gene: TRBV7-9
CDR3 protein: CASSSGREIYGYTF
CDR3 DNA: TGTGCCAGCAGCTCAGGGCGGGAGATCTATGGCTACACCTTC